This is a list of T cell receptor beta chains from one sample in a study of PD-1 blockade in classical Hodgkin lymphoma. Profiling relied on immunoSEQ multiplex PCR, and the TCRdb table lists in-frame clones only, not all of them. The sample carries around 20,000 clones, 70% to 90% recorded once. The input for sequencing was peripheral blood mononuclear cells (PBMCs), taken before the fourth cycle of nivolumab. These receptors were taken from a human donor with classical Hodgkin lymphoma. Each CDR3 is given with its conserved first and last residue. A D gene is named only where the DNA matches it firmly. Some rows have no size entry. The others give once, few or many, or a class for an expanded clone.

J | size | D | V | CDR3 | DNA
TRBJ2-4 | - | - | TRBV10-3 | CAISESPSGQNIQYF | TGTGCCATCAGTGAGTCGCCCAGTGGTCAAAACATTCAGTACTTC
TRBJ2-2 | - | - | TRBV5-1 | CASSLEPLGTGELFF | TGCGCCAGCAGCTTGGAACCCTTGGGCACCGGGGAGCTGTTTTTT
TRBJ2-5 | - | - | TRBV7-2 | CASSLESGSAQTQYF | TGTGCCAGCAGCTTAGAGTCCGGTAGCGCCCAGACCCAGTACTTC
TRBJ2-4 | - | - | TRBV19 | CASSIPATGAYKNIQYF | TGTGCCAGTAGTATCCCCGCGACCGGGGCATACAAAAACATTCAGTACTTC
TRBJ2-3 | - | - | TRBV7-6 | CASSLGLGGTDTQYF | TGTGCCAGCAGCTTAGGCCTGGGAGGCACAGATACGCAGTATTTT
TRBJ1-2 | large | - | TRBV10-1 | CASSETGAYGYTF | TGCGCCAGCAGTGAGACGGGCGCCTATGGCTACACCTTC
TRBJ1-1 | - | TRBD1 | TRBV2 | CASRDRGNTEAFF | TGTGCCAGTCGAGACAGGGGCAACACTGAAGCTTTCTTT
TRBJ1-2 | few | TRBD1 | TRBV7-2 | CASSARQGAAGYTF | TGTGCCAGCAGCGCCCGCCAGGGGGCGGCGGGCTACACCTTC
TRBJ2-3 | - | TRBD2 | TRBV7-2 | CASRPGLATDTQYF | TGTGCCAGCAGACCGGGACTAGCCACAGATACGCAGTATTTT
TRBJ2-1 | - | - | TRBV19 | CASTPGWGLNWNEQFF | TGTGCCAGTACTCCGGGTTGGGGCCTTAATTGGAATGAGCAGTTCTTC
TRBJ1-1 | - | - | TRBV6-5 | CASSYIGHTEAFF | TGTGCCAGCAGTTACATTGGGCACACTGAAGCTTTCTTT
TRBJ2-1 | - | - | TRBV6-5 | CASSYTGGFNEQFF | TGTGCCAGCAGTTACACGGGCGGGTTCAATGAGCAGTTCTTC
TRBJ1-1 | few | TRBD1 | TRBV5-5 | CASSFGQGREAFF | TGTGCCAGCAGCTTTGGACAGGGCCGTGAAGCTTTCTTT
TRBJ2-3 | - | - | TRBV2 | CARGGGTNTDTQYF | TGTGCCAGGGGAGGGGGCACGAACACAGATACGCAGTATTTT
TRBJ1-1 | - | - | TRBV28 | CASSLGTAMNTEAFF | TGTGCCAGCAGTTTGGGCACAGCCATGAACACTGAAGCTTTCTTT
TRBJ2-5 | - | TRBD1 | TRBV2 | CASRTGTGRETQYF | TGTGCCAGCAGGACCGGGACAGGGAGGGAGACCCAGTACTTC
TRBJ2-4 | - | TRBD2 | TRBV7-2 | CARRGAGGHIQYF | TGTGCCCGAAGGGGAGCGGGGGGGCACATTCAGTACTTC
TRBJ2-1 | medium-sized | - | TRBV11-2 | CASSAELYNEQFF | TGTGCCAGCAGCGCAGAGCTCTACAATGAGCAGTTCTTC
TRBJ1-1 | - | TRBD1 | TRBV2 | CASSELQGAGVGIF | TGTGCCAGCAGTGAATTACAGGGGGCGGGTGTGGGGATCTTT
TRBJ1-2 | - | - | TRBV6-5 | CASSLEANYGYTF | TGTGCCAGCAGTCTCGAAGCTAACTATGGCTACACCTTC
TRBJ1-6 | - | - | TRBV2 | CASSNGLYNSPLHF | TGTGCCAGCAGTAACGGCCTCTATAATTCACCCCTCCACTTT
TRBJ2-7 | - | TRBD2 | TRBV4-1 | CASSQTASGLPLGEQYF | TGCGCCAGCAGCCAAACTGCTAGCGGGCTCCCGTTGGGGGAGCAGTACTTC
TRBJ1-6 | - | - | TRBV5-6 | CASSRGRINSPLHF | TGTGCCAGCAGCCGAGGACGGATTAATTCACCCCTCCACTTT
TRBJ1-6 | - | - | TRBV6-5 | CASTTSGTVDSPLHF | TGTGCCAGCACCACTTCCGGGACGGTAGATTCACCCCTCCACTTT
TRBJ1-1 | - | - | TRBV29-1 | CSVRGRMNTEAFF | TGCAGCGTTAGGGGACGGATGAACACTGAAGCTTTCTTT
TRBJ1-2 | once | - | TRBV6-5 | CASSYRSSSNYGYTF | TGTGCCAGCAGTTACCGGAGTTCCTCTAACTATGGCTACACCTTC
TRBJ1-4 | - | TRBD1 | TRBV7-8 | CASSTDRGVGEKLFF | TGTGCCAGCAGTACGGACAGGGGCGTAGGGGAAAAACTGTTTTTT
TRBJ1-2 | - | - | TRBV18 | CASSYGTDSNYGYTF | TGTGCCAGCTCGTACGGGACCGACTCTAACTATGGCTACACCTTC
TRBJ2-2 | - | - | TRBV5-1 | CASSLGVTNTGELFF | TGCGCCAGCAGCTTAGGGGTGACGAACACCGGGGAGCTGTTTTTT
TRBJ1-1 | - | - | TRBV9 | CASSVALNTEAFF | TGTGCCAGCTCCGTGGCTCTGAACACTGAAGCTTTCTTT
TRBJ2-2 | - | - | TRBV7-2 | CASTNPTGGGTGELFF | TGTGCCAGCACCAACCCCACGGGGGGCGGCACCGGGGAGCTGTTTTTT
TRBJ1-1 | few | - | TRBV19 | CASSITANTEAFF | TGTGCCAGTAGTATTACAGCGAACACTGAAGCTTTCTTT
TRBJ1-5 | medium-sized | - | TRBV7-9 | CASSLDGVSQPQHF | TGTGCCAGCAGCTTAGACGGGGTCAGTCAGCCCCAGCATTTT
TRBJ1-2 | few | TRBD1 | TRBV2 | CASEIDRGNGYTF | TGTGCCAGTGAGATCGACAGGGGGAATGGCTACACCTTC
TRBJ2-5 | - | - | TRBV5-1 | CASSFGQGIQETQYF | TGCGCCAGCAGCTTTGGGCAGGGAATTCAAGAGACCCAGTACTTC
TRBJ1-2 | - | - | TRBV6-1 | CASSDYQLANYGYTF | TGTGCCAGCAGTGACTATCAGCTAGCTAACTATGGCTACACCTTC
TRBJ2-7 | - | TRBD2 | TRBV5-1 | CASGTSGRAYEQYF | TGCGCCAGCGGAACTAGCGGGAGGGCCTACGAGCAGTACTTC
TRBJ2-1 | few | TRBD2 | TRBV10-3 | CAISGAGGAYNEQFF | TGTGCCATCAGTGGGGCGGGAGGTGCCTACAATGAGCAGTTCTTC
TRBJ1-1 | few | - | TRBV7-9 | CASSYYEAFF | TGTGCCAGCAGCTACTATGAAGCTTTCTTT
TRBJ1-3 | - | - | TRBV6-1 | CASSVGVGGGNTIYF | TGTGCCAGCAGTGTGGGGGTAGGGGGTGGAAACACCATATATTTT
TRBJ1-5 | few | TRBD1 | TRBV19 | CASSISGGNNQPQHF | TGTGCCAGTAGTATCTCAGGGGGCAACAATCAGCCCCAGCATTTT
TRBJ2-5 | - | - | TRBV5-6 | CASSLEETQYF | TGTGCCAGCAGCTTGGAAGAGACCCAGTACTTC
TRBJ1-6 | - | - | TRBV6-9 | CASSSWEGRTPLHF | TGTGCCAGCAGCTCCTGGGAGGGGCGGACACCCCTCCACTTT
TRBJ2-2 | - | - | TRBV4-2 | CASSPRLNTGELFF | TGTGCCAGCAGCCCCCGCCTGAACACCGGGGAGCTGTTTTTT
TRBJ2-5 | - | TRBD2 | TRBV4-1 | CASSQVSSGSQETQYF | TGCGCCAGCAGCCAAGTGTCTAGCGGGAGCCAAGAGACCCAGTACTTC
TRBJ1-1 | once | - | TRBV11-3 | CASSRRGTNTEAFF | TGTGCCAGCAGCAGGCGGGGCACGAACACTGAAGCTTTCTTT
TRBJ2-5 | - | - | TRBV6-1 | CASWIGETQYF | TGTGCCAGCTGGATAGGAGAGACCCAGTACTTC
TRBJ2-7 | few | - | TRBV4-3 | CASSQFVQAYEQYF | TGCGCCAGCAGCCAATTCGTCCAGGCCTACGAGCAGTACTTC